These 30 T cell receptor beta chains share one sample of origin, sequenced in a study of Ad26.COV2.S vaccination and SARS-CoV-2 variants. Sequencing was performed with immunoSEQ multiplex PCR; in TCRdb, only in-frame clones are kept and a portion is missing. There are about 39,000 clones in the sample; approximately 83% occur only once, and around 47% lies in the top ten. The specimen was peripheral blood, collected after recovery from COVID-19. The origin of the receptors is a human donor who had recovered from COVID-19.

The V call is TRBV27, the J call TRBJ2-5, with D possibly matching TRBD2 (5 bases). V was cut by 4 bases and J by 4 bases, with 16 bases left in between. Germline CDR1 and CDR2: MNHEY and SMNVEV (reference sequence). The CDR3 is 15 amino acids. The CDR3 protein is CASSSSREGRETQYF. DNA for the CDR3: TGTGCCAGCAGTTCGTCGAGGGAAGGGCGAGAGACCCAGTACTTC.

V is TRBV19 and J is TRBJ1-1; D remains unclear. Germline V gives CDR1 LNHDA, CDR2 SQIVND (reference sequence). CDR3 size: 11 residues. The V gene lost 6 bases and the J gene lost 0 bases, with 2 bases spanning the gap. This CDR3 is CASRLNTEAFF. The CDR3 DNA sequence: TGTGCCAGTAGGCTGAACACTGAAGCTTTCTTT. The full variable domain, with the rest looked up from reference TRBV19 and TRBJ1-1, is DGGITQSPKYLFRKEGQNVTLSCEQNLNHDAMYWYRQDPGQGLRLIYYSQIVNDFQKGDIAEGYSVSREKKESFPLTVTSAQKNPTAFYLCASRLNTEAFFGQGTRLTVV.

V and J are TRBV10-2 and TRBJ2-1; TRBD2 might be the D (6 bases). With 4 bases removed from V and 3 bases from J, the gap between germline ends came to 22 bases. Germline V lookup: CDR1 WSHSY, CDR2 SAAADI. There are 18 residues in the CDR3. CDR3 sequence reads: CASSVWARRDLYYNEQFF. CDR3 nucleotide sequence: TGCGCCAGCAGTGTTTGGGCACGGCGGGACCTCTACTACAATGAGCAGTTCTTC.

This clone was detected only once. The V gene is TRBV19, the J gene TRBJ2-5; maybe TRBD1 (5 bases). Per germline, CDR1 LNHDA and CDR2 SQIVND (reference sequence). V gave up 3 bases and J gave up 3 bases, with 11 bases separating them. This CDR3 comprises 14 residues. The CDR3 sequence is CASSIAGWEETQYF. The DNA for the CDR3 is TGTGCCAGTAGTATTGCAGGGTGGGAAGAGACCCAGTACTTC.

The chain is built from TRBV5-1 and TRBJ2-1; 9 bases line up with TRBD2. The CDR3 is 12 amino acids. Germline V CDR1 and CDR2: SGHRS, YFSETQ. V trimming: 4 bases; J trimming: 10 bases; junction bases outside the gene matches: 3. The CDR3 nucleotides are TGCGCCAGCAGCATTCTAGCGGGAGAGCAGTTCTTC. As protein: CASSILAGEQFF.

The chain employs TRBV30 and TRBJ2-1; D may match TRBD1 or TRBD2 (7 bases each). This CDR3 is 13 amino acids long. Germline lookup yields CDR1 GTSNPN and CDR2 SVGIG (reference sequence). The V end was cut by 4 bases, the J end by 7 bases, with 14 bases between. The CDR3: CAWTTQGGNEQFF. The CDR3 bases are TGTGCCTGGACTACCCAGGGGGGGAATGAGCAGTTCTTC.

The V and J genes are TRBV7-6 and TRBJ2-5, with D perhaps matching TRBD2 (5 bases). This CDR3 comprises 16 residues. From germline, CDR1 is SGHVS and CDR2 FNYEAQ. V was pared by 1 base and J by 2 bases, with 14 bases between. CDR3 region: CASSLGWTGRQETQYF. CDR3 coding DNA: TGTGCCAGCAGCTTAGGATGGACTGGGAGACAAGAGACCCAGTACTTC.

The CDR3 reads CASSRGLAGGQEQFF. The CDR3, as DNA: TGTGCCAGCAGCCGGGGACTAGCGGGAGGGCAAGAGCAGTTCTTC. The chain uses TRBV7-2 and TRBJ2-1; 16 bases agree with TRBD2. Losses at the gene ends were 5 bases for V and 10 bases for J; bases not matched to a gene: 5. Germline V lookup: CDR1 SGHTA, CDR2 FQGNSA. The CDR3 loop spans 15 amino acids. Combining the CDR3 with reference TRBV7-2 and TRBJ2-1 gives the whole variable domain GAGVSQSPSNKVTEKGKDVELRCDPISGHTALYWYRQSLGQGLEFLIYFQGNSAPDKSGLPSDRFSAERTGGSVSTLTIQRTQQEDSAVYLCASSRGLAGGQEQFFGPGTRLTVL.

The CDR3 DNA reads as TGCAGTGCTAGTAAAGCGAGTAGGACAGATACGCAGTATTTT. Its translation: CSASKASRTDTQYF. The chain carries TRBV20-1 and TRBJ2-3; the D is unclear. The CDR3 totals 14 residues. Trimming left V 3 bases short and J 3 bases short, with 13 bases between. Germline CDR1 is DFQATT and CDR2 is SNEGSKA (reference sequence).

The chain has TRBV19 and TRBJ1-1, with TRBD1 as a possible D gene (5 bases). Germline CDR1 LNHDA, CDR2 SQIVND (reference sequence). CDR3 size: 12 residues. CDR3 residues: CAISRGGTEAFF. The CDR3 DNA reads as TGTGCTATCTCAAGGGGAGGGACTGAAGCTTTCTTT.

This chain links TRBV5-1 with TRBJ2-5; D tentatively reads TRBD1 or TRBD2 (5 bases each). In germline, CDR1 is SGHRS, CDR2 YFSETQ. CDR3 size: 16 residues. Trimming pared 1 base from V and 1 base from J, leaving 14 bases between. CDR3 amino acids: CASSLSELGAQETQYF. CDR3 nucleotides: TGCGCCAGCAGCTTGTCGGAACTAGGGGCCCAAGAGACCCAGTACTTC.

This clone was counted a single time. J is TRBJ2-1 and V is TRBV6-5, with D uncertain. V was clipped by 2 bases and J by 0 bases, with 8 bases between them. Germline values: CDR1 MNHEY, CDR2 SVGAGI. The CDR3 consists of 15 residues. CDR3 in amino acids: CASSYKGSSYNEQFF. CDR3 coding DNA: TGTGCCAGCAGTTACAAGGGAAGCTCCTACAATGAGCAGTTCTTC.

The genes are TRBV5-1 and TRBJ2-5; possibly TRBD1 or TRBD2 for D (5 bases each). V dropped 4 bases and J dropped 5 bases, with 18 bases sitting between them. Germline V gene data show CDR1 as SGHRS and CDR2 as YFSETQ. The CDR3 contains 15 residues. CDR3 sequence (DNA): TGCGCCAGCAGCGGTGGGACGGCCCGTGGCGAGACCCAGTACTTC. Its translation: CASSGGTARGETQYF.

The V and J genes are TRBV12-5 and TRBJ2-7, with 9 bases matching TRBD2. V trimming: 5 bases; J trimming: 1 base; junction bases outside the gene matches: 15. The CDR3 loop spans 18 amino acids. CDR1 is LGHNT and CDR2 is FRNRAP in the germline V gene. Here the CDR3 reads CASGGGASGIRRSYEQYF. DNA of the CDR3: TGTGCTAGTGGTGGAGGTGCTAGCGGGATCCGAAGGTCCTACGAGCAGTACTTC.

The chain combines TRBV5-1 with TRBJ2-3; no clear D gene. The germline V and J ends were trimmed by 7 bases and 0 bases, with 6 bases remaining between them. The CDR3 has 12 residues. Germline V lookup: CDR1 SGHRS, CDR2 YFSETQ. The CDR3 protein is CASLDSTDTQYF. The CDR3 bases are TGCGCCAGCTTAGACAGCACAGATACGCAGTATTTT.

This clone was seen a handful of times. The chain uses TRBV3-1 (or the pseudogene TRBV3-2) and TRBJ1-3, with D hard to call. V lost 0 bases and J lost 4, with 13 bases in between. The CDR3 runs to 16 residues. CDR1 LGHDT and CDR2 YNNKEL come from the germline V gene (reference sequence). The CDR3 is CASSQDHPHLGNTIYF. Here the CDR3 DNA reads TGTGCCAGCAGCCAAGATCACCCCCATTTAGGAAACACCATATATTTT.

V is TRBV2 and J is TRBJ2-5; TRBD2 agrees at 7 bases. The V segment lost 6 bases and the J segment 3 bases; nucleotides outside the gene matches: 13. The CDR3 consists of 16 residues. The germline CDR1 and CDR2 sequences are SNHLY and FYNNEI. CDR3 DNA sequence: TGTGCCAGCAGATCCGGGGGAGGCGGGAGCGAAGAGACCCAGTACTTC. Its translation: CASRSGGGGSEETQYF.

The CDR3 DNA reads TGTGCCAGCAGCTTGGACGGACAGAAACCTGCCTACGAGCAGTACGTC. Its translation is CASSLDGQKPAYEQYV. The V gene is TRBV5-4, the J gene TRBJ2-7; the D gene is possibly TRBD1 (6 bases). The CDR3 totals 16 residues. V was cut by 0 bases and J by 2 bases, with 15 bases left in between. Germline V gives CDR1 SGHNT, CDR2 YYREEE (reference sequence).

The J gene is TRBJ2-1, the V gene TRBV28; 9 bases align to TRBD1. The V gene end was trimmed by 3 bases and the J gene end by 5 bases; junction bases not matched to a gene: 5. From germline, CDR1 is MDHEN and CDR2 SYDVKM. The CDR3 spans 15 residues. CDR3 nucleotide sequence: TGTGCCAGCAGTTTCGGGACAGGGATGCACAATGAGCAGTTCTTC. Its translation is CASSFGTGMHNEQFF.

The chain uses TRBV12-3 or TRBV12-4 and TRBJ1-1; TRBD1 is a possible D gene (5 bases). This CDR3 is built from 11 residues. Trimming shortened V by 3 bases and J by 9 bases, and 8 bases separated the two germline ends. CDR3 in DNA: TGTGCCAGCAGTTTTGGGACCAAAGCTTTCTTT. Translating gives CASSFGTKAFF.

The chain uses TRBV5-1 and TRBJ1-2; a weak D match, TRBD1 (6 bases). The germline V gene encodes CDR1 SGHRS and CDR2 YFSETQ. The CDR3 has 12 residues. Trimming shortened V by 1 base and J by 8 bases, and 9 bases separated the two germline ends. The CDR3, as DNA: TGCGCCAGCAGCTTGTCAGGGGACGGCTACACCTTC. It translates to CASSLSGDGYTF.

The V and J genes are TRBV7-9 and TRBJ1-1; possible D gene TRBD1, 5 bases. Deletions cut 7 bases from V and 4 bases from J, with 19 bases between. Germline V gene sequence: CDR1 SEHNR, CDR2 FQNEAQ (reference sequence). The CDR3 has 15 residues. CDR3 nucleotides: TGTGCCAGCATAATGACAGTTCATTCATTCACTGAAGCTTTCTTT. It is translated as CASIMTVHSFTEAFF.

The J gene is TRBJ2-2, the V gene TRBV18; 13 nucleotides match TRBD2. The V gene's germline CDR1 is KGHSH and CDR2 LQKENI. J gave up 4 bases and V 4 bases, and 3 bases lay outside the gene matches. This CDR3 comprises 16 residues. The CDR3 loop is CASSRGLAGATGELFF. The CDR3 nucleotides read TGTGCCAGCTCACGCGGACTAGCGGGAGCCACCGGGGAGCTGTTTTTT.

V and J are TRBV5-1 and TRBJ1-1; D not resolved. V shed 1 base and J shed 1 base, with 5 bases lying between them. The V gene's germline CDR1 is SGHRS and CDR2 YFSETQ. The length of the CDR3 is 13 residues. For the CDR3, the DNA is TGCGCCAGCAGCTTGCGGGGGAACACTGAAGCTTTCTTT. Translated, it gives CASSLRGNTEAFF.

This chain links TRBV4-1 with TRBJ2-7; TRBD2 might be the D (5 bases). The germline V and J ends were trimmed by 0 bases and 3 bases, with 18 bases remaining between them. Germline V CDR1 and CDR2: MGHRA, YSYEKL. The CDR3 sequence is 17 residues long. The CDR3 coding sequence is TGCGCCAGCAGCCAAGATGTGCCCTTCCGGGCGGGCTACGAGCAGTACTTC. Amino acid sequence: CASSQDVPFRAGYEQYF.

This clone showed up just a few times. V and J are TRBV9 and TRBJ1-6; the D is unclear. The CDR3 covers 13 residues. Trimming left V 4 bases short and J 9 bases short, with 11 bases between. The germline gives CDR1 SGDLS, CDR2 YYNGEE. The CDR3 DNA is TGTGCCAGCAGCCCAGGTACCGGTTCACCCCTCCACTTT. It yields the protein CASSPGTGSPLHF.

V is TRBV19 and J is TRBJ1-5, with 7 bases matching TRBD1. CDR3 length equals 17 residues. V was pared by 6 bases and J by 2 bases, with 13 bases of the junction left unmatched. Germline assignment: CDR1 LNHDA and CDR2 SQIVND (reference sequence). CDR3 in amino acids: CASSQTGSPQGNQPQHF. DNA for the CDR3: TGTGCCAGTAGCCAGACAGGGTCCCCACAGGGCAATCAGCCCCAGCATTTT.

The rearrangement links TRBV7-9 to TRBJ2-1, with 8 bases lining up with TRBD1. V lost 6 bases and J lost 4; bases outside the gene matches: 8. The CDR3 consists of 15 residues. Germline CDR1 SEHNR, CDR2 FQNEAQ (reference sequence). The CDR3 protein is CASSLQGEQYNEQFF. DNA of the CDR3: TGTGCCAGCAGTTTACAGGGGGAGCAGTACAATGAGCAGTTCTTC.

The V and J genes are TRBV3-1 (or the pseudogene TRBV3-2) and TRBJ1-5; 9 bases line up with TRBD1. The CDR3 extends over 17 amino acids. J lost 3 bases, V lost 1 base, and 7 bases had no gene match. Germline V gene lookup returns CDR1 LGHDT and CDR2 YNNKEL (reference sequence). For the CDR3, the DNA is TGTGCCAGCAGCCAAGCCTCCGGGACAGGGTTCAATCAGCCCCAGCATTTT. This encodes CASSQASGTGFNQPQHF.

The gene calls are TRBV10-2 and TRBJ1-4; D uncertain. V was pared by 2 bases and J by 8 bases, with 15 bases between. The CDR3 length is 15 residues. Looked up from germline, CDR1 is WSHSY and CDR2 is SAAADI. Here the CDR3 reads CASSEKSAGREKLFF. The CDR3 bases are TGCGCCAGCAGTGAGAAGAGCGCCGGTCGGGAAAAACTGTTTTTT.